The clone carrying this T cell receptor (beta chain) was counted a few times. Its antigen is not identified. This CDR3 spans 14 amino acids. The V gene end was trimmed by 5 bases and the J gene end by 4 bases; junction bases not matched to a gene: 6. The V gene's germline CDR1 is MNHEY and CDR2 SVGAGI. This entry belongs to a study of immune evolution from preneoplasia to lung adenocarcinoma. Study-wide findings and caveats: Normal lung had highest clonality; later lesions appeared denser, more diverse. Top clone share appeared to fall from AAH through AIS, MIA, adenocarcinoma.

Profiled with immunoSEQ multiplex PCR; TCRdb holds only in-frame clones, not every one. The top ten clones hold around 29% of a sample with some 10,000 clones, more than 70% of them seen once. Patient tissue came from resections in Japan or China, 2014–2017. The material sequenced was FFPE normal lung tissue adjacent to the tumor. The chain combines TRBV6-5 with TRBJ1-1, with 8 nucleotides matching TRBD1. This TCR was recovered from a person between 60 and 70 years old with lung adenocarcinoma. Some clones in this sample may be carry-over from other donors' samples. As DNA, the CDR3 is TGTGCCAGCAGTAAGTGGACAGGGACCACTGAAGCTTTCTTT. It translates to CASSKWTGTTEAFF.